This T cell receptor beta chain originates from a study of cytomegalovirus exposure and HLA in healthy donors. This clone appeared once. The CDR3 totals 13 residues. Trimming removed 4 bases from V and 9 bases from J; junction bases left unmatched: 5. From germline, CDR1 is MNHEY and CDR2 SMNVEV (reference sequence). With 60 Vbeta and 13 Jbeta primers, the PCR was carried out. Sequencing used immunoSEQ multiplex PCR; TCRdb keeps in-frame clones, though not all of them. The data show some 150,000 clones, approximately 80% seen once. This sequence joins TRBV27 and TRBJ2-1; 8 bases agree with TRBD2. The clonotype originates from a woman aged 18-29 years in good health and CMV-seropositive. The sample comprised PBMCs. The CDR3 here is CASSWGTRVEQFF. CDR3 sequence (DNA): TGTGCCAGCAGTTGGGGGACTAGGGTTGAGCAGTTCTTC.